A single TCR beta chain is shown here with its context. This clonotype was observed at least ten times. Its antigen is still unknown. The sample holds no much larger clone one base away, and base qualities are not on file. The library was produced with 5' RACE. Instrument on record: NextSeq 500. The TCR library protocol attached a unique molecular identifier to each TCR cDNA molecule to allow correction of PCR and sequencing errors. From the authors' description of their analysis: TCR identification, UMI-based error correction and CDR3 extraction were all carried out with Decombinator tools. TCRs above a frequency of 2 per 1,000, corresponding to the top 1% of the tumor frequency distribution, were defined as expanded. Renyi diversity was computed with the R vegan package after each repertoire had been subsampled 100 times to 5,000 TCRs. CDR3 similarity networks were built from amino acid triplet string-kernel similarity, connecting CDR3s with pairwise similarity above 0.82. TCRdb applied fastp at Q25 and MiXCR to the public reads, then kept only in-frame beta chains. Rows are combined by CDR3 protein, so each entry shows the most common genes and DNA. TCRdb, not the authors, supplied the V and J calls. The sample table contains around 24,000 distinct CDR3 sequences; only one count was recorded for 6.5% to 8% of them. The ten largest clones capture roughly an eighth of the sample.

This specimen's time point label, per the study, means: sample taken at primary tumor resection. Samples were obtained from around 72 patients with early-stage, untreated non-small cell lung cancer from the lung TRACERx cohort. Whole RNA extracted from tumor and nontumor lung tissue, or from cryopreserved PBMC samples, was used for TCR sequencing without cell sorting. Only patients for whom sufficient RNA was available from at least two tumor regions were selected for TCR sequencing. The data were taken from a study of spatial heterogeneity in lung cancer (dated by TCRdb to about 2019). At the level of the whole study: Beta-chain transcripts were consistently detected in greater numbers than alpha-chain transcripts, which likely reflected higher beta-chain transcript abundance. In the raw uncorrected reads, each unique combination of TCR and UMI appeared more than ten times on average. In non-small cell lung cancer, the study quantitatively compared TCR alpha and beta repertoires across several tumor regions, matched nontumor lung, and blood. Nonsynonymous mutation counts, determined by whole-exome sequencing of tumor tissue, were related to features of the TCR repertoire. Both alpha and beta chains were TCR-sequenced in 200 or so tumor regions, 64 matched nontumor lung samples and roughly 50 PBMC samples obtained at surgery.

What the authors observed across the whole study: Confirming at a functional level the hypothesis that regional TCRs recognize regional mutations was considered to require additional single-cell paired TCR alpha and beta sequencing. Ubiquitous expanded tumor TCRs were found in blood more often at tumor resection than at routine follow-up.

The receptor was isolated from a male donor with early-stage non-small cell lung cancer. This sample comprised PBMCs, obtained at surgery.

CDR3 sequence: CASSQVGRWDRRTPSYGYTF. The nucleotide sequence is TGTGCCAGCAGCCAAGTGGGACGGTGGGACAGACGGACCCCTTCATATGGCTACACCTTC. The chain employs TRBV14 and TRBJ1-2; TRBD1 aligns with 7 central bases. The germline V gene provides CDR1 SGHDN and CDR2 FVKESK. For this chain, trimming is 1 base at the V end and 5 bases at the J end, and the number of junction bases without a gene match is 22. From cysteine to phenylalanine, the CDR3 is 20 amino acids long. Here the CDR3 DNA is all that survives: 60 bases in frame from base 1.